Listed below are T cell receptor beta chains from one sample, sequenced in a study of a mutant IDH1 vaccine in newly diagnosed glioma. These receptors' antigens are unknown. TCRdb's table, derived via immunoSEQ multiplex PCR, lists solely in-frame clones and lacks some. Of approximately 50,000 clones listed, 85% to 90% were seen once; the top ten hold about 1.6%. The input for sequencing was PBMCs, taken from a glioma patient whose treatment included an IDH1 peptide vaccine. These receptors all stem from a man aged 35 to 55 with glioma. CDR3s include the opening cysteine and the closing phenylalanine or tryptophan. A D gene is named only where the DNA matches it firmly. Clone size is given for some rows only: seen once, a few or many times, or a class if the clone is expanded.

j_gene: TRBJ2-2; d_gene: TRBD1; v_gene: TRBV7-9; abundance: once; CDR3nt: TGTGCCAGCACCCTTCCGGGGACAGCAATCGGGGAGCTGTTTTTT; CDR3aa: CASTLPGTAIGELFF
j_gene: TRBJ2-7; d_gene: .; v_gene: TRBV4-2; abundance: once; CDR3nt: TGTGCCAGCAGCCAAGCTACCAACGGACTCTACTCCTACGAGCAGTACTTC; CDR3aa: CASSQATNGLYSYEQYF
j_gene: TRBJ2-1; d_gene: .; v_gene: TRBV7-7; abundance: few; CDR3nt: TGTGCTAGCAGCTTAGGTCTCGGTGGAGAGCAGTTCTTC; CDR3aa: CASSLGLGGEQFF
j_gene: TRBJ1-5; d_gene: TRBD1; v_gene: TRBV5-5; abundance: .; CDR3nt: TGTGCCAGCAGCTACGACAGGGGGAATCAGCCCCAGCATTTT; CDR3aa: CASSYDRGNQPQHF
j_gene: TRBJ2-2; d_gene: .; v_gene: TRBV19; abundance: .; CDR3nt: TGTGCCACTCGCAGAGGGGGGGGTGGGGCCGGGGAGCTGTTTTTT; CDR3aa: CATRRGGGGAGELFF
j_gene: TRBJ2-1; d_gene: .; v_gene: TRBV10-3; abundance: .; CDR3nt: TGTGCCATCAGTGAGTCTCTAGTCCTATCCTACAATGAGCAGTTCTTC; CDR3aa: CAISESLVLSYNEQFF
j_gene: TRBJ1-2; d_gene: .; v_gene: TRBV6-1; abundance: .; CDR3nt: TGTGCCAGCAGTGTCGAGGGGAACTATGGCTACACCTTC; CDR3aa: CASSVEGNYGYTF
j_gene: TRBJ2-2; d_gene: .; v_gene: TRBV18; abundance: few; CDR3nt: TGTGCCAGCTCACCACCGGTCGGACTAAACACCGGGGAGCTGTTTTTT; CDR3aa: CASSPPVGLNTGELFF
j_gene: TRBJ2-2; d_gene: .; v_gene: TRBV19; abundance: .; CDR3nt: TGTGCCAGTACCAGTGGACAGCGAGGCCACACCGGGGAGCTGTTTTTT; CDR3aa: CASTSGQRGHTGELFF
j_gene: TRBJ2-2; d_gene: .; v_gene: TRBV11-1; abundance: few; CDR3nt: TGTGCCAGCAGTTTTCATTCCGGGGAGCTGTTTTTT; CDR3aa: CASSFHSGELFF
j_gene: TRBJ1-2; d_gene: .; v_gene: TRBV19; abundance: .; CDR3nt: TGTGCCAGTAGGGTAGGGGGCTACACCTTC; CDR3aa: CASRVGGYTF
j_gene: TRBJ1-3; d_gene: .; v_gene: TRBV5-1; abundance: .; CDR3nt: TGCGCCAGCAGCTTGATTCCAGGGGCTGGAAACACCATATATTTT; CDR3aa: CASSLIPGAGNTIYF
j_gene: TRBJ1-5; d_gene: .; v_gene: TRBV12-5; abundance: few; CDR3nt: TGTGCTAGTGGTTTGGGGGGGGATCAGCCCCAGCATTTT; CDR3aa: CASGLGGDQPQHF
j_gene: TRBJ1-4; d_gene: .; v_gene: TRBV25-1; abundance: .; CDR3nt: TGTGCCAGCAGTGATTTTAATGAAAAACTGTTTTTT; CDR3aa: CASSDFNEKLFF
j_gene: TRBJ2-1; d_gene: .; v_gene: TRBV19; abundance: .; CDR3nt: TGTGCCAGTAGTATTGGAGTAAACAGCGAGCAGTTCTTC; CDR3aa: CASSIGVNSEQFF
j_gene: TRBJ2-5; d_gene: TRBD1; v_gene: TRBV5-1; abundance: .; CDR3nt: TGCGCCAGCAGCGGGACAGGCGTCGGGGGGACCCAGTACTTC; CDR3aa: CASSGTGVGGTQYF
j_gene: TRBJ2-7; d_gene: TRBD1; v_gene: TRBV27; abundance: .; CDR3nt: TGTGCCAGCAGCCTTGCCCATGGACAGGGCCAGTACTTC; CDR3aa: CASSLAHGQGQYF
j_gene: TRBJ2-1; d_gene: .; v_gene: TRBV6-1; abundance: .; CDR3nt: TGTGCCAGCAGATCCTCCCCAAGCTCCTACAATGAGCAGTTCTTC; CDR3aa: CASRSSPSSYNEQFF
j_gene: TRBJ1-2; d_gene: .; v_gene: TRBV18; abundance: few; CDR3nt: TGTGCCAGCTCACCCCTTGGGCAGCGAAACTATGGCTACACCTTC; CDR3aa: CASSPLGQRNYGYTF
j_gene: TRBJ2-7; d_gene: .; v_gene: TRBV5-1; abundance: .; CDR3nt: TGCGCCAGCAGCTCAAGCGGGTCCTCCTACGAGCAGTACTTC; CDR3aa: CASSSSGSSYEQYF
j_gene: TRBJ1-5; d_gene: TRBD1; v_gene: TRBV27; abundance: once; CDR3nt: TGTGCCAGCAGCCGTGGACAGGCCAATCAGCCCCAGCATTTT; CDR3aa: CASSRGQANQPQHF
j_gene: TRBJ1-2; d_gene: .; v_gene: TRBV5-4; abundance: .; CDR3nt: TGTGCCAGCAGCTTACTCCAGGGCGACGGCTACACCTTC; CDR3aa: CASSLLQGDGYTF
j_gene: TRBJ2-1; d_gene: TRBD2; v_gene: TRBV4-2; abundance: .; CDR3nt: TGTGCCAGCAGCCCATCCCAGCGGGAGCAGGGCAATGAGCAGTTCTTC; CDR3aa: CASSPSQREQGNEQFF
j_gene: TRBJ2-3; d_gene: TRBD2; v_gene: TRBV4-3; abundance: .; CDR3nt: TGCGCCAGCAGCCAAGAATGGGCGGGGGCGCAGTATTTT; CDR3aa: CASSQEWAGAQYF
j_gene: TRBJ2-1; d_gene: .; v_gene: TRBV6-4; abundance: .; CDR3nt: TGTGCCAGCAGTGTAGGGACGTGGAAACACAATGAGCAGTTCTTC; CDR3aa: CASSVGTWKHNEQFF
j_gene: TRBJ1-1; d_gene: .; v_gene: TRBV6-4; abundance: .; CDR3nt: TGTGCCAGCAGTGACAGGCAGAACACTGAAGCTTTCTTT; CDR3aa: CASSDRQNTEAFF
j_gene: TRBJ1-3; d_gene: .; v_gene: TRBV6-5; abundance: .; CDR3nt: TGTGCCAGCAGTTACTCGAAGGGGTCTGGAAACACCATATATTTT; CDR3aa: CASSYSKGSGNTIYF
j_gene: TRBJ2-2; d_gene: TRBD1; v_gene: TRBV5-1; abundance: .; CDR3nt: TGCGCCAGCAGCTTACAGGGGGCTATCGGGGAGCTGTTTTTT; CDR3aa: CASSLQGAIGELFF
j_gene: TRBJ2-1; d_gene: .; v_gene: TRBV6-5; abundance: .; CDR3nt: TGTGCCAGCAGGGGTGCCTACAATGAGCAGTTCTTC; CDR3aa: CASRGAYNEQFF